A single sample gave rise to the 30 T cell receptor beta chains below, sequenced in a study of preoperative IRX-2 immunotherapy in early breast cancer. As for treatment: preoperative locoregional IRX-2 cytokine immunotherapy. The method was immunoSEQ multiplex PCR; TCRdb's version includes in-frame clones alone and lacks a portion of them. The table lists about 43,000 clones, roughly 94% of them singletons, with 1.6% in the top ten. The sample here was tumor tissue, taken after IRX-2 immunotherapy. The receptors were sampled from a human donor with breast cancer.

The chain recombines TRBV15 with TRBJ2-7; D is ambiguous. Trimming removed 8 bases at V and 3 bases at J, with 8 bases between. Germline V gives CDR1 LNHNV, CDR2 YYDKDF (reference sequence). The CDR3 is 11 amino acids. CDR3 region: CATSDHYEQYF. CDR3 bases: TGTGCCACCTCCGACCACTACGAGCAGTACTTC. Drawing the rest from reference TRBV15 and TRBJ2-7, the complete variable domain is DAMVIQNPRYQVTQFGKPVTLSCSQTLNHNVMYWYQQKSSQAPKLLFHYYDKDFNNEADTPDNFQSRRPNTSFCFLDIRSPGLGDTAMYLCATSDHYEQYFGPGTRLTVT.

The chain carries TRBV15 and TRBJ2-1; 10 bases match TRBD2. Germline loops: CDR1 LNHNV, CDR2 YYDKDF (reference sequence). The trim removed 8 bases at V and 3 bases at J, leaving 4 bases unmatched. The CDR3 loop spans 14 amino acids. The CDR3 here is CATGPSGGYNEQFF. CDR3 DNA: TGTGCCACCGGCCCTAGCGGGGGCTACAATGAGCAGTTCTTC.

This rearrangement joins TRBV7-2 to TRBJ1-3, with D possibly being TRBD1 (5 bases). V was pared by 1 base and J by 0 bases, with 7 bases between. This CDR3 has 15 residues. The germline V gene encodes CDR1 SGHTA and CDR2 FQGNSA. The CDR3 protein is CASSLVGDSGNTIYF. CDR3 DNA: TGTGCCAGCAGCTTAGTAGGGGACTCTGGAAACACCATATATTTT.

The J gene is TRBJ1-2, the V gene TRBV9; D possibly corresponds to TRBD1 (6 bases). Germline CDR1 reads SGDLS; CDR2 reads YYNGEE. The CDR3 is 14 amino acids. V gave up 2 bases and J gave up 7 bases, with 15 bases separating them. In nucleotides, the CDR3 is TGTGCCAGCAGCGTGTTGGGAGGGGGGACTGGCTACACCTTC. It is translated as CASSVLGGGTGYTF.

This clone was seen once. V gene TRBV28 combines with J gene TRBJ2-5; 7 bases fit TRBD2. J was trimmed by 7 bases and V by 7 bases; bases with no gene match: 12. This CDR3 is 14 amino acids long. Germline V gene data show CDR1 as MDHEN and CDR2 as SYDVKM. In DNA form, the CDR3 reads TGTGCCAGCAATGGTCGACTAGCTGTGGGGACCCAGTACTTC. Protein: CASNGRLAVGTQYF.

CDR3 sequence (DNA): TGTGCCAGCAGATTTTGCAGGGGGCATCAGCCCCAGCATTTT. This codes for CASRFCRGHQPQHF. This rearrangement joins TRBV11-3 to TRBJ1-5; 8 bases are a match to TRBD1. Germline V gene data show CDR1 as SGHNT and CDR2 as YENEEA. With V trimmed by 6 bases and J by 5 bases, 6 bases remained unmatched. This CDR3 is built from 14 residues.

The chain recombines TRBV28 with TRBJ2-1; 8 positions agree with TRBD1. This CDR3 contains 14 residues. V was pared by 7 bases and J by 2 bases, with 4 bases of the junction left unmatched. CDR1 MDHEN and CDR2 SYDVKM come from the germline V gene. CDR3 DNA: TGTGCCAGCATTGCGACAGGGGCCTACAATGAGCAGTTCTTC. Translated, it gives CASIATGAYNEQFF.

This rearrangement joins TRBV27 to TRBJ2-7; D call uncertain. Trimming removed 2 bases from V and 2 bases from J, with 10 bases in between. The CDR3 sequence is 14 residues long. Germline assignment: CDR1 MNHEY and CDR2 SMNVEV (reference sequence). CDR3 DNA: TGTGCCAGCAGTTTAGTCATTGCCCCCTACGAGCAGTACTTC. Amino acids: CASSLVIAPYEQYF.

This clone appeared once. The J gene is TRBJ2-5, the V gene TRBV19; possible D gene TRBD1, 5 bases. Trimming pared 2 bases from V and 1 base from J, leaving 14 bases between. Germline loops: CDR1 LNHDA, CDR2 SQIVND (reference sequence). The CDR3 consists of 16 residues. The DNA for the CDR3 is TGTGCCAGTAGTATATCTAGGGCAAGGGGCCAAGAGACCCAGTACTTC. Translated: CASSISRARGQETQYF.

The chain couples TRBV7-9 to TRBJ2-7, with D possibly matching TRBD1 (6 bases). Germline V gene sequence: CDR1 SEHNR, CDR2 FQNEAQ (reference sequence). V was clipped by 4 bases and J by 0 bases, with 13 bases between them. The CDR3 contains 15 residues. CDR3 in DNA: TGTGCCAGCAGCTATTGGGGGCGCAGCTCCTACGAGCAGTACTTC. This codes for CASSYWGRSSYEQYF.

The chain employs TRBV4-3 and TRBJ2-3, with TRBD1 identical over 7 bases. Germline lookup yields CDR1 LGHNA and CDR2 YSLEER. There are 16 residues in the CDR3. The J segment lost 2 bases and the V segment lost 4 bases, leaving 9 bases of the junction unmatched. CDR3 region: CASSRLDRAPTDTQYF. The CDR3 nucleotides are TGCGCCAGCAGCCGCTTAGACAGGGCCCCCACAGATACGCAGTATTTT.

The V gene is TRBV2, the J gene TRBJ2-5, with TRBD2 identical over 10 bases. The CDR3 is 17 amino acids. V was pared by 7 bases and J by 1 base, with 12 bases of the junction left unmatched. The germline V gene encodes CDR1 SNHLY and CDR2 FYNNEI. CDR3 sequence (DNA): TGTGCCAGCAAATGGGCTAGCGGGGGCCCAGCCCAAGAGACCCAGTACTTC. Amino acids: CASKWASGGPAQETQYF.

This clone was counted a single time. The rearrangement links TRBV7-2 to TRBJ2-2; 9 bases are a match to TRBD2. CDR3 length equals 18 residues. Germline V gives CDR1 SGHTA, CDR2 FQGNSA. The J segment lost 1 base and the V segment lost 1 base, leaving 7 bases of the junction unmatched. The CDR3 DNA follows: TGTGCCAGCAGCTTAGTGGCTAGCGGGGAGGGGAACACCGGGGAGCTGTTTTTT. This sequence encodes CASSLVASGEGNTGELFF.

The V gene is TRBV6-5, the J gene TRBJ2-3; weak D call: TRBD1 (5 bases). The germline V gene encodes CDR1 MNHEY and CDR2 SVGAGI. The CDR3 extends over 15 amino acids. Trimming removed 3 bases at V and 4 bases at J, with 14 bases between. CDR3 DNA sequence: TGTGCCAGCAGTTATCAGGGCTTTCTATCAGATACGCAGTATTTT. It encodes CASSYQGFLSDTQYF.

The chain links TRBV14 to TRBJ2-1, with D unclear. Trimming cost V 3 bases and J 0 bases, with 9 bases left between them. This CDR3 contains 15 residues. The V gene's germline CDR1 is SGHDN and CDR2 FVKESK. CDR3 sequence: CASSHLRRSYNEQFF. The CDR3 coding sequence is TGTGCCAGCAGCCACCTCCGACGCTCCTACAATGAGCAGTTCTTC.

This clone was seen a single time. The DNA for the CDR3 is TGCGCCAGCAGCCCCCAGGGACTCGGCGGGTACAATGAGCAGTTCTTC. Translated: CASSPQGLGGYNEQFF. The chain has TRBV5-1 and TRBJ2-1; D is possibly TRBD2 (6 bases). The CDR3 runs 16 residues. The germline V gene has CDR1 SGHRS and CDR2 YFSETQ. The germline V and J ends were trimmed by 4 bases and 4 bases, with 18 bases remaining between them. The full variable domain, with the rest looked up from reference TRBV5-1 and TRBJ2-1, is KAGVTQTPRYLIKTRGQQVTLSCSPISGHRSVSWYQQTPGQGLQFLFEYFSETQRNKGNFPGRFSGRQFSNSRSEMNVSTLELGDSALYLCASSPQGLGGYNEQFFGPGTRLTVL.

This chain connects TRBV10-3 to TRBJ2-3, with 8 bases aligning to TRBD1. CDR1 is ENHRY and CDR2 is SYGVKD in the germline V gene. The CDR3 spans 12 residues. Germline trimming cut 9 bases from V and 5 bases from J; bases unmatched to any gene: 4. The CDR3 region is CAIGQGQDTQYF. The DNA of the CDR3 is TGTGCCATAGGACAGGGCCAAGATACGCAGTATTTT.

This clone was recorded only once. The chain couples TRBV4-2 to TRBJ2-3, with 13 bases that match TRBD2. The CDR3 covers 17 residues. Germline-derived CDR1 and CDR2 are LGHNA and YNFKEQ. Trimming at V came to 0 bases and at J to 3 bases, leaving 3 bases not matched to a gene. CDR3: CASSQELAGGRTDTQYF. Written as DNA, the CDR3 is TGTGCCAGCAGCCAAGAACTAGCGGGGGGGAGAACAGATACGCAGTATTTT.

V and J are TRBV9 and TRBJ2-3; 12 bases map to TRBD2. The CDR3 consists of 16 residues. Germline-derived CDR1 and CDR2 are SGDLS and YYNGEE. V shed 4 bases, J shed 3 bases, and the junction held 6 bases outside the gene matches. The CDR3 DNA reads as TGTGCCAGCAGCCCAGAGGGACTAGCGGGTACAGATACGCAGTATTTT. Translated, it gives CASSPEGLAGTDTQYF.

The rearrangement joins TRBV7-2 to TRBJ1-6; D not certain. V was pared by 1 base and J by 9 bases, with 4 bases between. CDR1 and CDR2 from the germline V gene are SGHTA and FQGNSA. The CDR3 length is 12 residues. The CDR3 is CASSLDGSPLHF. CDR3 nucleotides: TGTGCCAGCAGCTTAGATGGTTCACCCCTCCACTTT.

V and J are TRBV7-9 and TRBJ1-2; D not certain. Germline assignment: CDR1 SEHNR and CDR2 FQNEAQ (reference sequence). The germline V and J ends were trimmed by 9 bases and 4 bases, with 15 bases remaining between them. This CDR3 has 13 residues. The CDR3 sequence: CASTDFQSYGYTF. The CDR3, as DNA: TGTGCCAGTACCGATTTTCAAAGCTATGGCTACACCTTC.

The chain's CDR3 is CASSQATRGPEQFF. In DNA form, the CDR3 reads TGTGCCAGCAGCCAAGCCACTCGGGGTCCCGAGCAGTTCTTC. The rearrangement uses TRBV4-2 and TRBJ2-1, with TRBD2 as a possible D gene (5 bases). Trimming left V 1 base short and J 10 bases short, with 14 bases between. Germline V lookup: CDR1 LGHNA, CDR2 YNFKEQ. This CDR3 contains 14 residues.

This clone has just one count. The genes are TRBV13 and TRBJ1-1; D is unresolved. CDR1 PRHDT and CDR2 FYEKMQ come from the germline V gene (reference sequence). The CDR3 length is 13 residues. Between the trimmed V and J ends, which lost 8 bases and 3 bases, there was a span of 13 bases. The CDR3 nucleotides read TGTGCCAGCGGATTGACCCGAGACACTGAAGCTTTCTTT. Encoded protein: CASGLTRDTEAFF.

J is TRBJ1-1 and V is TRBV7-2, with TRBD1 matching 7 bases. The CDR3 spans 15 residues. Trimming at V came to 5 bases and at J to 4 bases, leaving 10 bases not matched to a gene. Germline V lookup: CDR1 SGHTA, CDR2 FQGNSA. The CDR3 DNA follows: TGTGCCAGCAGCCCCCGGGGAGGGGGCCGCACTGAAGCTTTCTTT. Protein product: CASSPRGGGRTEAFF.

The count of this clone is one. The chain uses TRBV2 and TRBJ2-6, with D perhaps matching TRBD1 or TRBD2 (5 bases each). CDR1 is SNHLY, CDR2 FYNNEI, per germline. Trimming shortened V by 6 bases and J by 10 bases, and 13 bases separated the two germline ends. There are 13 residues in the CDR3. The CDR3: CASSDSGLNVLTF. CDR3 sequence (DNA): TGTGCCAGCAGCGACAGCGGTTTAAACGTCCTGACTTTC.

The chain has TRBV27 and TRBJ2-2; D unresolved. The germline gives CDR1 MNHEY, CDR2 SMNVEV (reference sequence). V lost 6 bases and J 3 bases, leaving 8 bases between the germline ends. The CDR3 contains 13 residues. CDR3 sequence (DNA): TGTGCCAGCAGGCCCGTGGACACCGGGGAGCTGTTTTTT. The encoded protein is CASRPVDTGELFF.

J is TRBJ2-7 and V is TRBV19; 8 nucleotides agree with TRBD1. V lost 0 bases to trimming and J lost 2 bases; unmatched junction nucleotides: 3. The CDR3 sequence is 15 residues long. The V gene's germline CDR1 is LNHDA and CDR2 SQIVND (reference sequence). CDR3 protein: CASSIEGTGTYEQYF. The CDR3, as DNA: TGTGCCAGTAGTATAGAGGGGACAGGAACCTACGAGCAGTACTTC. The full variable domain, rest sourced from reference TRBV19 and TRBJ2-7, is DGGITQSPKYLFRKEGQNVTLSCEQNLNHDAMYWYRQDPGQGLRLIYYSQIVNDFQKGDIAEGYSVSREKKESFPLTVTSAQKNPTAFYLCASSIEGTGTYEQYFGPGTRLTVT.

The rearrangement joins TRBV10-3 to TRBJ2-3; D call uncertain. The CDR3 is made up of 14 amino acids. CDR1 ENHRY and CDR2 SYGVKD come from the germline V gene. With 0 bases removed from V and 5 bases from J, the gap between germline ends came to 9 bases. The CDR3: CAISESRQRDTQYF. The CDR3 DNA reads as TGTGCCATCAGTGAGTCTAGGCAGAGAGATACGCAGTATTTT.

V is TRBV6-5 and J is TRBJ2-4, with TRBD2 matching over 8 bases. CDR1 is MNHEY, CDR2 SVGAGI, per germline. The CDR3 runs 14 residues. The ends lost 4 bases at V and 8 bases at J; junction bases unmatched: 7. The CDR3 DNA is TGTGCCAGCAGTTTGGGACTGCGGGGGGACATTCAGTACTTC. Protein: CASSLGLRGDIQYF.

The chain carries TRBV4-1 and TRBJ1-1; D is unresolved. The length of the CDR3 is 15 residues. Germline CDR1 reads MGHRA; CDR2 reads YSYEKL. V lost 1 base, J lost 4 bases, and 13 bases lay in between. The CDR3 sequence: CASSQVDLGFTEAFF. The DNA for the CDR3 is TGCGCCAGCAGCCAAGTTGATTTGGGTTTCACTGAAGCTTTCTTT.